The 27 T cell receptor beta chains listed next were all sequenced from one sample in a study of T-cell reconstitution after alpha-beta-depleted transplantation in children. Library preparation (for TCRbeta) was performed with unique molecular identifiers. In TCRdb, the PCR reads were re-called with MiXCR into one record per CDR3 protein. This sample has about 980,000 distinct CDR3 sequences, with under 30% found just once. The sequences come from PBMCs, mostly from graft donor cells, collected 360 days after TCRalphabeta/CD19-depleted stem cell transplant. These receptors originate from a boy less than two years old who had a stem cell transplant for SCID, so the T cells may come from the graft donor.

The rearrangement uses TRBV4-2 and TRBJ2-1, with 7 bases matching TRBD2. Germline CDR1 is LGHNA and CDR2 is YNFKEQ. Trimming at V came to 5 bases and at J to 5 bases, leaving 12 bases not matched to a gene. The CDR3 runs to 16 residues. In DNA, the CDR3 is TGTGCCAGCAGCAATGAATGGGAGCGGGGAAACAATGAGCAGTTCTTC. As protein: CASSNEWERGNNEQFF.

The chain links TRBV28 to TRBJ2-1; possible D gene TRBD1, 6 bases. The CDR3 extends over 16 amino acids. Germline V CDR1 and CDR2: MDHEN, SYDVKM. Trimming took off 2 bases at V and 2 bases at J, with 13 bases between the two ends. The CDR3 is CASSLGDTGPYNEQFF. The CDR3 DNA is TGTGCCAGCAGTTTAGGGGACACGGGTCCCTACAATGAGCAGTTCTTC.

The CDR3 spells CASAPTLAGGDEQFF. Written as DNA, the CDR3 is TGCGCCAGCGCCCCCACTTTGGCGGGGGGGGATGAGCAGTTCTTC. This sequence joins TRBV10-1 and TRBJ2-1; 9 positions match TRBD2. With V trimmed by 8 bases and J by 8 bases, 13 bases remained unmatched. This CDR3 has 15 amino acids. Germline CDR1 and CDR2: WNHNN and SYGVQD (reference sequence).

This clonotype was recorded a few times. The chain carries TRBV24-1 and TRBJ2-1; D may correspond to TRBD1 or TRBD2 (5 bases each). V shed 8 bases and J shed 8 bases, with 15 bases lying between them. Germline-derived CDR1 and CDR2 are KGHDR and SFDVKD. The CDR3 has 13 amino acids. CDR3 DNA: TGTGCCACCAAGGGACGTTTTTCCCATGAGCAGTTCTTC. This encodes CATKGRFSHEQFF.

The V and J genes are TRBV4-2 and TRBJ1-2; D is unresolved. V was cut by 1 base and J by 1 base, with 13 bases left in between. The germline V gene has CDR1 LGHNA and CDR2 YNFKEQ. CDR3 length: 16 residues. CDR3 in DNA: TGTGCCAGCAGCCAAGTACCTCCGGTTTTTAACTATGGCTACACCTTC. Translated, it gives CASSQVPPVFNYGYTF.

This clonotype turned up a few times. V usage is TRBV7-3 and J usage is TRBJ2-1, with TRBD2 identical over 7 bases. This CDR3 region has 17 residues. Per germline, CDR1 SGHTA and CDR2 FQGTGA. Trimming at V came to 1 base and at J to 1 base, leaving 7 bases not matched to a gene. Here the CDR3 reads CASSLSGLGGSYNEQFF. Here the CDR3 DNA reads TGTGCCAGCAGCTTAAGCGGACTAGGAGGGTCCTACAATGAGCAGTTCTTC. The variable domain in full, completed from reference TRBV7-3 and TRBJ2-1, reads GAGVSQTPSNKVTEKGKYVELRCDPISGHTALYWYRQSLGQGPEFLIYFQGTGAADDSGLPNDRFFAVRPEGSVSTLKIQRTERGDSAVYLCASSLSGLGGSYNEQFFGPGTRLTVL.

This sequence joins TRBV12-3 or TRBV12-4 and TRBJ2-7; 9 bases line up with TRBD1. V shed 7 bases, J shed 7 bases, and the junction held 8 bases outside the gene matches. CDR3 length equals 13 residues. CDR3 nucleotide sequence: TGTGCCAGCAAGGAGACAGGGGGTGGAGAGCAGTACTTC. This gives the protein CASKETGGGEQYF.

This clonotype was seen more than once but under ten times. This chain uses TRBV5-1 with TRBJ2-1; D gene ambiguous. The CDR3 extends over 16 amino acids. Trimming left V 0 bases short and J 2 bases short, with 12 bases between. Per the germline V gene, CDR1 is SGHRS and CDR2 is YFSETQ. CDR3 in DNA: TGCGCCAGCAGCTTGGCGGCAGTTGGGGCCTACAATGAGCAGTTCTTC. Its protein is CASSLAAVGAYNEQFF.

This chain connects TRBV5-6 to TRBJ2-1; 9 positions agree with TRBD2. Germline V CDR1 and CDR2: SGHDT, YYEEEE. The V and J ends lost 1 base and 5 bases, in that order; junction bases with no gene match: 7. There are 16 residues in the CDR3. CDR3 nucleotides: TGTGCCAGCAGCTTGCGGCTAGCGGGGTCTAACAATGAGCAGTTCTTC. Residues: CASSLRLAGSNNEQFF. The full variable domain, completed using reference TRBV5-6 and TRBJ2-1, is DAGVTQSPTHLIKTRGQQVTLRCSPKSGHDTVSWYQQALGQGPQFIFQYYEEEERQRGNFPDRFSGHQFPNYSSELNVNALLLGDSALYLCASSLRLAGSNNEQFFGPGTRLTVL.

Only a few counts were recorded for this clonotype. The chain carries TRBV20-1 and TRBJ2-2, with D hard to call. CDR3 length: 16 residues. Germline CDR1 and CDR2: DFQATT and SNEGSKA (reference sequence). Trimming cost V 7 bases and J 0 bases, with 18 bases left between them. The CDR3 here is CSVPTPPITNTGELFF. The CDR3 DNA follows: TGCAGTGTCCCGACACCACCAATCACGAACACCGGGGAGCTGTTTTTT.

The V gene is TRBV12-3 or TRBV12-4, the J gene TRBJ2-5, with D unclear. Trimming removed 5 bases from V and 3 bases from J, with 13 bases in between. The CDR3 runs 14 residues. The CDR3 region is CASSMIGWEETQYF. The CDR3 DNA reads TGTGCCAGCAGTATGATCGGGTGGGAAGAGACCCAGTACTTC.

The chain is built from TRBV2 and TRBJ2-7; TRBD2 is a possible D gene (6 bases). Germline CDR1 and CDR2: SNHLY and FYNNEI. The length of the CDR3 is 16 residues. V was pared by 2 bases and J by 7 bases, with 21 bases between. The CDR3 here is CASSERFRAGTREQYF. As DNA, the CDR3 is TGTGCCAGCAGTGAAAGGTTCCGGGCGGGGACGCGTGAGCAGTACTTC.

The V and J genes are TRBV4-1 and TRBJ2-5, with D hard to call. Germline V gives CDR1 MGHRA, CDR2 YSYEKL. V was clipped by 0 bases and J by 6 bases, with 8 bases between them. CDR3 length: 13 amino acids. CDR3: CASSQEPGKTQYF. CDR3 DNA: TGCGCCAGCAGCCAAGAGCCTGGCAAGACCCAGTACTTC.

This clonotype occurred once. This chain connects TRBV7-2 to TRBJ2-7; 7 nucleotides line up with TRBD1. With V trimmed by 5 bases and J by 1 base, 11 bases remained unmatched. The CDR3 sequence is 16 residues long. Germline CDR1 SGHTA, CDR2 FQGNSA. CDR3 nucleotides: TGTGCCAGCAGCCTAAGGGGCCAGGGGGTGTCCTACGAGCAGTACTTC. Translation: CASSLRGQGVSYEQYF.

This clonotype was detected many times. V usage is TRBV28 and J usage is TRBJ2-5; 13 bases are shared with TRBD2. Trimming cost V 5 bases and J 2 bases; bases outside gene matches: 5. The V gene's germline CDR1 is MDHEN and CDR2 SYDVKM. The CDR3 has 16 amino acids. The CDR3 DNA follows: TGTGCCAGCAGTCCGCCGGGACTAGCGGGGCAAGAGACCCAGTACTTC. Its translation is CASSPPGLAGQETQYF.

CDR3 protein: CASNLGLTPYEQYF. The CDR3 region has the DNA TGTGCCAGCAACCTAGGACTGACCCCCTACGAGCAGTACTTC. The chain combines TRBV6-1 with TRBJ2-7, with D possibly being TRBD2 (5 bases). V lost 7 bases and J 2 bases, leaving 15 bases between the germline ends. Germline V CDR1 and CDR2: MNHNS, SASEGT. The CDR3 loop spans 14 amino acids.

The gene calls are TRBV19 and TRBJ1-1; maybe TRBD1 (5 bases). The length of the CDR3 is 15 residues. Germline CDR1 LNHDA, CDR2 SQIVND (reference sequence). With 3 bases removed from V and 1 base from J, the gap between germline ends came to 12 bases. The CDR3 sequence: CASSIWGRSNTEAFF. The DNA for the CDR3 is TGTGCCAGTAGTATCTGGGGACGGTCGAACACTGAAGCTTTCTTT.

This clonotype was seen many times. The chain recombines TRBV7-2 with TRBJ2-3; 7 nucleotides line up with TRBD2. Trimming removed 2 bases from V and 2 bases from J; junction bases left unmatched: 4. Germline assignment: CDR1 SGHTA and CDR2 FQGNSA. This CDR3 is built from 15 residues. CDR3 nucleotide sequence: TGTGCCAGCAGCTTACGGCGGGGGTACACAGATACGCAGTATTTT. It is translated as CASSLRRGYTDTQYF.

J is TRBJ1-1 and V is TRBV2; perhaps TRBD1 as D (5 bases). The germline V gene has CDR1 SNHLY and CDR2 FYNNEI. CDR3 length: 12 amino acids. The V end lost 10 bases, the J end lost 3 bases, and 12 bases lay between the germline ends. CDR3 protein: CANAQVHTEAFF. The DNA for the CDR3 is TGTGCCAACGCACAGGTTCACACTGAAGCTTTCTTT.

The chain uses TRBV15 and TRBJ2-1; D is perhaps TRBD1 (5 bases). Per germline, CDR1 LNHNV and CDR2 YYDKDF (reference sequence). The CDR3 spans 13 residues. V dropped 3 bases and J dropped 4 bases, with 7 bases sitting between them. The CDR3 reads CATSSQGYNEQFF. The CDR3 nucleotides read TGTGCCACCAGCAGCCAGGGTTACAATGAGCAGTTCTTC.

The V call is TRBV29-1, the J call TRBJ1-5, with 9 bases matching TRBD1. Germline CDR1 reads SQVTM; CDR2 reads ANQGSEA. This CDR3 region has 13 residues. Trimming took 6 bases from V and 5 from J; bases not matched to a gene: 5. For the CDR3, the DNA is TGCAGCGTGGGACAGGGATACGATCAGCCCCAGCATTTT. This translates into CSVGQGYDQPQHF.

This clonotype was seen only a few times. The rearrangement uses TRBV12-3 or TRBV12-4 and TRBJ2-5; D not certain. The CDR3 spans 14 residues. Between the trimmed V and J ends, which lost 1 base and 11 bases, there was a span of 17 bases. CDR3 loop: CASSLGSGILTQYF. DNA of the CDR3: TGTGCCAGCAGTTTAGGTTCGGGCATATTGACGCAGTACTTC.

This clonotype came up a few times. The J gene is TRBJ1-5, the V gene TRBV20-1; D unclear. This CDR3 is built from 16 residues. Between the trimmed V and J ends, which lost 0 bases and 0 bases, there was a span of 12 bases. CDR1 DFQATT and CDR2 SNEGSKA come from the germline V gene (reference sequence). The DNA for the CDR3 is TGCAGTGCTAGAGATTTCAAGACACCTAGCAATCAGCCCCAGCATTTT. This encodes CSARDFKTPSNQPQHF.

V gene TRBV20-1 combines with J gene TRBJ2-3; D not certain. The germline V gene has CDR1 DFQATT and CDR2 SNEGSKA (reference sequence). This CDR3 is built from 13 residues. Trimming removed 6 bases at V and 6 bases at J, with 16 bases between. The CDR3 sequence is CSAGRENGDTQYF. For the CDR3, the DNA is TGCAGTGCAGGAAGGGAAAATGGTGATACGCAGTATTTT.

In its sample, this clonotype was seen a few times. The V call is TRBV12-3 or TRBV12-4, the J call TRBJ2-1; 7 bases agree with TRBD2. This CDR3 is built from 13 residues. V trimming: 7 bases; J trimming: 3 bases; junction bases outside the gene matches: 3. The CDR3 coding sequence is TGTGCCAGCACCGGCGGGGGCTACAATGAGCAGTTCTTC. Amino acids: CASTGGGYNEQFF.

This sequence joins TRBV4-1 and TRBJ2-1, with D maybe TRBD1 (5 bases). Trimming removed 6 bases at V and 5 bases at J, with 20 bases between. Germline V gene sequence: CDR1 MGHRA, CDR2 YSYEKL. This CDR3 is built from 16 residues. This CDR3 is CASSQGLTEWDNEQFF. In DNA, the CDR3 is TGCGCCAGCAGTCAGGGATTGACAGAATGGGACAATGAGCAGTTCTTC.

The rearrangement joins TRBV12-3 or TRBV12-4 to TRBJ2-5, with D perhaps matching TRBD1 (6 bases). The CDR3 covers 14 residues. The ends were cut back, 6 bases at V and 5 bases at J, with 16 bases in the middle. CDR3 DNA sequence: TGTGCCAGCAGACCCTCGGCTAGGGGGGAGACCCAGTACTTC. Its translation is CASRPSARGETQYF.